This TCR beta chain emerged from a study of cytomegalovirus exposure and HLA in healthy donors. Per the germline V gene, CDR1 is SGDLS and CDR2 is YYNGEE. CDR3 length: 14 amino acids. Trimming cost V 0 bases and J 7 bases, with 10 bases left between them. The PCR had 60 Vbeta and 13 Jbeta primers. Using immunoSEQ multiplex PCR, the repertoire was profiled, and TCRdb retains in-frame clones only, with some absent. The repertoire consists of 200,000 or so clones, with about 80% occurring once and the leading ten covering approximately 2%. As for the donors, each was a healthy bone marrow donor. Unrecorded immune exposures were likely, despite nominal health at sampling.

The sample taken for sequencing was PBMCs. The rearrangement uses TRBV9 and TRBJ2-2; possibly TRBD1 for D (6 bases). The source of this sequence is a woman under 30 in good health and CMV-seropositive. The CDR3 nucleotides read TGTGCCAGCAGCGTAGGGGGGCAAAGCGGGGAGCTGTTTTTT. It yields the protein CASSVGGQSGELFF.